This entry concerns a single T cell receptor beta chain. The antigen remains unidentified. Data came from immunoSEQ multiplex PCR; TCRdb stores just in-frame clones and leaves some out. The sample holds about 160,000 clones, 88% seen once. The data were obtained in a study of T cell responses to AZD1222 COVID-19 vaccine. Study results and limitations: The repertoires were collected only after the peak T cell response. Clonal diversity was possibly underestimated; the donors were predominantly white British and more often female. Vaccination with two AZD1222 doses was followed by a rise in Spike-specific TCR breadth and depth.

Germline V gene sequence: CDR1 SGDLS, CDR2 YYNGEE. V shed 2 bases and J 1 base; nucleotides not matched to a gene: 5. This CDR3 has 17 residues. Sequenced here: peripheral blood, sampled on day 0 of AZD1222 vaccination. The chain joins TRBV9 to TRBJ2-3; 12 bases fit TRBD2. This TCR derives from an adult in good health. The CDR3 coding sequence is TGTGCCAGCAGCGTTGCTAGCGGGGGGGCCGGCACAGATACGCAGTATTTT. This sequence encodes CASSVASGGAGTDTQYF.